The clone carrying this T cell receptor (beta chain) was seen many times. TCRdb fed the RT-PCR reads into MiXCR, producing one record per CDR3 protein. The table shows 650,000 to 800,000 distinct CDR3 sequences, with 13% to 15% occurring only once. The clonotype originates from a female donor in good health, serving as a healthy control. Sequencing was performed on memory CD4+ T cells from blood.

CDR3 coding DNA: TGTGCCAGCAGTTACTCTCGACAGACTGATGAAAAACTGTTTTTT. It specifies CASSYSRQTDEKLFF. The rearrangement uses TRBV6-5 and TRBJ1-4, with D possibly matching TRBD1 (5 bases). V lost 0 bases and J 6 bases, leaving 11 bases between the germline ends. The CDR3 has 15 amino acids. CDR1 and CDR2 from the germline V gene are MNHEY and SVGAGI.